Shown below are 32 T cell receptor beta chains from a single sample sequenced in a study of T cells in localized non-small cell lung cancer. TCRdb keeps only in-frame clones here, not all; method: immunoSEQ multiplex PCR. The sample consists of tens of thousands of clones, around 89% of them appearing once. This specimen was peripheral blood, taken before any cancer treatment. These receptors all come from a woman aged 35 to 75 with stage I lung adenocarcinoma.

In DNA form, the CDR3 reads TGTGCCAGCAGCGGGGGGACGGGTGCAACTAATGAAAAACTGTTTTTT. Protein product: CASSGGTGATNEKLFF. The rearrangement uses TRBV9 and TRBJ1-4; weak D call: TRBD1 (5 bases). Between the trimmed V and J ends, which lost 3 bases and 0 bases, there was a span of 12 bases. Germline values: CDR1 SGDLS, CDR2 YYNGEE. The CDR3 has 16 residues. Full variable domain (rest looked up from reference TRBV9 and TRBJ1-4): DSGVTQTPKHLITATGQRVTLRCSPRSGDLSVYWYQQSLDQGLQFLIQYYNGEERAKGNILERFSAQQFPDLHSELNLSSLELGDSALYFCASSGGTGATNEKLFFGSGTQLSVL.

The gene calls are TRBV7-8 and TRBJ2-7; 11 bases are shared with TRBD2. Losses at the gene ends were 7 bases for V and 3 bases for J; bases not matched to a gene: 8. The CDR3 loop spans 15 amino acids. Germline lookup yields CDR1 SGHVS and CDR2 FQNEAQ. The CDR3 reads CASITGTSGSYEQYF. CDR3 nucleotides: TGTGCCAGCATCACTGGAACTAGCGGGAGCTACGAGCAGTACTTC. Supplemented by reference TRBV7-8 and TRBJ2-7, the full variable domain reads GAGVSQSPRYKVAKRGQDVALRCDPISGHVSLFWYQQALGQGPEFLTYFQNEAQLDKSGLPSDRFFAERPEGSVSTLKIQRTQQEDSAVYLCASITGTSGSYEQYFGPGTRLTVT.

This chain links TRBV9 with TRBJ2-2; D possibly uses TRBD1 or TRBD2 (5 bases each). Trimming removed 4 bases from V and 6 bases from J, with 19 bases in between. The CDR3 sequence is 16 residues long. CDR1 is SGDLS and CDR2 is YYNGEE in the germline V gene. CDR3 bases: TGTGCCAGCAGCTCCTCCCCCGGGACCCGGGCCGGGGAGCTGTTTTTT. It encodes CASSSSPGTRAGELFF. Variable domain in full (rest from reference TRBV9 and TRBJ2-2): DSGVTQTPKHLITATGQRVTLRCSPRSGDLSVYWYQQSLDQGLQFLIQYYNGEERAKGNILERFSAQQFPDLHSELNLSSLELGDSALYFCASSSSPGTRAGELFFGEGSRLTVL.

The rearrangement links TRBV6-1 to TRBJ1-5, with unresolved D. V lost 6 bases and J 4 bases, leaving 10 bases between the germline ends. The germline CDR1 and CDR2 sequences are MNHNS and SASEGT. This CDR3 has 13 residues. DNA of the CDR3: TGTGCCAGCAGGGAGTGGGATAATCAGCCCCAGCATTTT. It specifies CASREWDNQPQHF.

The rearrangement joins TRBV28 to TRBJ1-5; D uncertain. This CDR3 region has 15 residues. The V gene lost 6 bases and the J gene lost 0 bases, with 12 bases spanning the gap. The germline V gene has CDR1 MDHEN and CDR2 SYDVKM. The CDR3 DNA reads TGTGCCAGCAGAAATGGCGGATTTAGCAATCAGCCCCAGCATTTT. It encodes CASRNGGFSNQPQHF.

CDR3 in amino acids: CASSFGGSNQPQHF. The CDR3 coding sequence is TGCGCCAGCAGCTTCGGGGGGAGCAATCAGCCCCAGCATTTT. The genes are TRBV5-1 and TRBJ1-5; D perhaps matches TRBD1 (5 bases). Between the trimmed V and J ends, which lost 2 bases and 1 base, there was a span of 7 bases. The CDR3 is made up of 14 amino acids. The germline V gene encodes CDR1 SGHRS and CDR2 YFSETQ.

Relative to its sample, this clone is medium-sized. The chain employs TRBV7-3 and TRBJ1-1, with D hard to call. CDR1 SGHTA and CDR2 FQGTGA come from the germline V gene. Deletions cut 3 bases from V and 2 bases from J, with 7 bases between. This CDR3 has 13 amino acids. The CDR3 here is CASSFSGNTEAFF. CDR3 sequence (DNA): TGTGCCAGCAGCTTTAGTGGTAACACTGAAGCTTTCTTT.

The CDR3 sequence: CASSRVAGGVAYEQYF. The CDR3 DNA follows: TGTGCCAGCAGCCGAGTAGCGGGAGGAGTTGCCTACGAGCAGTACTTC. The chain carries TRBV7-8 and TRBJ2-7, with 10 bases fitting TRBD2. The J segment lost 2 bases and the V segment lost 5 bases, leaving 9 bases of the junction unmatched. Per germline, CDR1 SGHVS and CDR2 FQNEAQ. The CDR3 runs 16 residues.

V gene TRBV27 combines with J gene TRBJ2-3; TRBD2 is a possible D gene (5 bases). Per the germline V gene, CDR1 is MNHEY and CDR2 is SMNVEV (reference sequence). Trimming left V 8 bases short and J 4 bases short, with 7 bases between. The CDR3 runs to 11 residues. CDR3 in amino acids: CASLGADTQYF. The DNA of the CDR3 is TGTGCCAGCCTGGGAGCAGATACGCAGTATTTT.

This clone has a single count. The gene calls are TRBV9 and TRBJ2-5, with 7 bases fitting TRBD2. The germline V gene has CDR1 SGDLS and CDR2 YYNGEE. The CDR3 is 19 amino acids. J lost 4 bases, V lost 0 bases, and 18 bases had no gene match. The CDR3 nucleotides are TGTGCCAGCAGCGTAGCCCCTCTTCCCCTCACGGGAGGTCGAGAGACCCAGTACTTC. Translation gives CASSVAPLPLTGGRETQYF.

The V gene is TRBV6-1, the J gene TRBJ1-4; 9 bases match TRBD1. Trimming cost V 4 bases and J 0 bases; bases outside gene matches: 9. CDR3 length: 18 amino acids. CDR1 and CDR2 (germline): MNHNS, SASEGT. DNA for the CDR3: TGTGCCAGCAGTGGGGGACAGGGCCCGCGAACAACTAATGAAAAACTGTTTTTT. Amino acids: CASSGGQGPRTTNEKLFF.

This chain links TRBV5-1 with TRBJ2-3, with 11 nucleotides matching TRBD2. CDR3 size: 15 residues. V lost 4 bases and J lost 3; bases outside the gene matches: 4. Germline CDR1 is SGHRS and CDR2 is YFSETQ. The CDR3 is CASSSTSGGTDTQYF. The CDR3 bases are TGCGCCAGCAGCAGCACTAGCGGGGGTACAGATACGCAGTATTTT.

This chain uses TRBV7-8 with TRBJ1-3; no firm D call. Germline CDR1 SGHVS, CDR2 FQNEAQ. The CDR3 is 17 amino acids. V lost 4 bases and J lost 0, with 16 bases in between. CDR3 sequence (DNA): TGTGCCAGCAGCTATGACAAGCCTCGGAGCTCTGGAAACACCATATATTTT. Protein sequence: CASSYDKPRSSGNTIYF.

On this clone: At one boundary the junction diverges from the germline segment, which might be a read error. The gene calls are TRBV29-1 and TRBJ2-7, with 8 bases aligning to TRBD1. CDR3 size: 12 residues. CDR1 and CDR2 (germline): SQVTM, ANQGSEA. CDR3 loop: CSVEERRDRRIF. The CDR3 DNA reads TGCAGCGTTGAAGAACGGCGGGACAGGAGAATCTTC.

The chain has TRBV11-2 and TRBJ1-6; D not certain. Per the germline V gene, CDR1 is SGHAT and CDR2 is FQNNGV. The CDR3 runs 13 residues. V lost 0 bases to trimming and J lost 11 bases, with 8 bases between them. The CDR3 DNA follows: TGTGCCAGCAGCTTAGAAGTCCGGGCACCCCTCCACTTT. It translates to CASSLEVRAPLHF.

The chain carries TRBV11-2 and TRBJ1-3; possibly TRBD1 for D (5 bases). Germline lookup yields CDR1 SGHAT and CDR2 FQNNGV. CDR3 length: 17 amino acids. Deletions cut 3 bases from V and 0 bases from J, with 15 bases between. The CDR3 DNA is TGTGCCAGCAGCTTCCTAGCCTTGGGACCCTCTGGAAACACCATATATTTT. This gives the protein CASSFLALGPSGNTIYF.

The genes are TRBV5-1 and TRBJ1-2, with D uncertain. The CDR3 has 14 amino acids. CDR1 is SGHRS, CDR2 YFSETQ, per germline. V dropped 0 bases and J dropped 4 bases, with 10 bases sitting between them. The CDR3: CASSLEGNPYGYTF. As DNA, the CDR3 is TGCGCCAGCAGCTTGGAGGGCAATCCCTATGGCTACACCTTC.

The chain couples TRBV27 to TRBJ2-7; the match to TRBD2 covers 8 bases. Per germline, CDR1 MNHEY and CDR2 SMNVEV (reference sequence). The trim removed 6 bases at V and 4 bases at J, leaving 20 bases unmatched. The CDR3 has 18 residues. CDR3 sequence: CASSPSSTGRGGIYEQYF. The CDR3 DNA follows: TGTGCCAGCAGCCCCTCATCGACCGGCCGGGGGGGCATTTACGAGCAGTACTTC.

The chain employs TRBV6-5 and TRBJ1-3; D unclear. V was clipped by 6 bases and J by 0 bases, with 12 bases between them. Germline CDR1 reads MNHEY; CDR2 reads SVGAGI. The CDR3 contains 15 residues. CDR3 amino acids: CASSPWGNSGNTIYF. Written as DNA, the CDR3 is TGTGCCAGCAGCCCGTGGGGTAACTCTGGAAACACCATATATTTT.

The chain has TRBV28 and TRBJ1-1; 9 bases align to TRBD1. With V trimmed by 6 bases and J by 5 bases, 10 bases remained unmatched. In germline, CDR1 is MDHEN, CDR2 SYDVKM. The CDR3 has 15 amino acids. The CDR3 spells CASRPTDRGWTEAFF. In DNA, the CDR3 is TGTGCCAGCAGACCGACGGACAGGGGCTGGACTGAAGCTTTCTTT.

This clone was seen more than once but under ten times. J is TRBJ2-1 and V is TRBV5-1, with 7 bases fitting TRBD1. The CDR3 loop spans 15 amino acids. V was pared by 4 bases and J by 4 bases, with 8 bases of the junction left unmatched. CDR1 is SGHRS, CDR2 YFSETQ, per germline. CDR3 residues: CASSGRDSFYNEQFF. Written as DNA, the CDR3 is TGCGCCAGCAGCGGCCGGGACAGTTTTTACAATGAGCAGTTCTTC. Full variable domain (remainder filled in from reference TRBV5-1 and TRBJ2-1): KAGVTQTPRYLIKTRGQQVTLSCSPISGHRSVSWYQQTPGQGLQFLFEYFSETQRNKGNFPGRFSGRQFSNSRSEMNVSTLELGDSALYLCASSGRDSFYNEQFFGPGTRLTVL.

The chain combines TRBV2 with TRBJ2-5; D gene uncertain. Germline CDR1 is SNHLY and CDR2 is FYNNEI. Trimming cost V 2 bases and J 5 bases, with 9 bases left between them. CDR3 length: 13 amino acids. CDR3 bases: TGTGCCAGCAGTGAAATCGAAGGGGAGACCCAGTACTTC. It yields the protein CASSEIEGETQYF.

V is TRBV28 and J is TRBJ2-5; TRBD1 agrees at 7 bases. CDR1 and CDR2 (germline): MDHEN, SYDVKM. This CDR3 region has 16 residues. With V trimmed by 0 bases and J by 1 base, 5 bases remained unmatched. As DNA, the CDR3 is TGTGCCAGCAGTTTATGGACAGGGCGAAGCCAAGAGACCCAGTACTTC. It codes for CASSLWTGRSQETQYF.

V usage is TRBV7-6 and J usage is TRBJ2-7; 7 nucleotides agree with TRBD1. This CDR3 is built from 16 residues. After removal of 4 bases from V and 5 bases from J, the junction contained 14 bases not matched to a gene. CDR1 and CDR2 from the germline V gene are SGHVS and FNYEAQ. The CDR3 DNA reads TGTGCCAGCAGCTCAATCCTCGACAGGGCGGTCCACGAGCAGTACTTC. Translation: CASSSILDRAVHEQYF.

The chain uses TRBV28 and TRBJ2-7, with a tentative D call TRBD1 (6 bases). Germline assignment: CDR1 MDHEN and CDR2 SYDVKM. The V end lost 6 bases, the J end lost 6 bases, and 15 bases lay between the germline ends. The CDR3 extends over 13 amino acids. In DNA form, the CDR3 reads TGTGCCAGCAGAGGCGGCCCAGGGGCCGAGCAGTACTTC. Translating it yields CASRGGPGAEQYF.

The chain has TRBV5-4 and TRBJ2-7, with TRBD1 matching over 7 bases. J was trimmed by 2 bases and V by 5 bases; bases with no gene match: 7. Germline V gene data show CDR1 as SGHNT and CDR2 as YYREEE (reference sequence). CDR3 size: 14 residues. The CDR3 protein is CASRLDRAAYEQYF. DNA for the CDR3: TGTGCCAGCAGACTCGACAGGGCGGCCTACGAGCAGTACTTC.

This clone was recorded only once. The chain employs TRBV6-5 and TRBJ2-3; no clear D gene. Deletions cut 4 bases from V and 0 bases from J, with 11 bases between. The CDR3 is 15 amino acids. CDR1 MNHEY and CDR2 SVGAGI come from the germline V gene. DNA for the CDR3: TGTGCCAGCAGTTTGCAGAGAACTAGCACAGATACGCAGTATTTT. Amino acids: CASSLQRTSTDTQYF.

The rearrangement links TRBV7-9 to TRBJ2-7; 10 bases are a match to TRBD1. The CDR3 covers 15 residues. CDR1 and CDR2 (germline): SEHNR, FQNEAQ (reference sequence). With 4 bases clipped from V and 3 bases from J, the junction kept 6 bases outside the gene matches. CDR3 in amino acids: CASSSTGGFDYEQYF. Written as DNA, the CDR3 is TGTGCCAGCAGCTCGACAGGGGGCTTCGACTACGAGCAGTACTTC.

The V gene is TRBV30, the J gene TRBJ1-1, with TRBD1 matching over 7 bases. The CDR3 loop spans 13 amino acids. V trimming: 5 bases; J trimming: 5 bases; junction bases outside the gene matches: 8. Germline V gives CDR1 GTSNPN, CDR2 SVGIG (reference sequence). The CDR3 DNA reads as TGTGCCTGGGGGAGGAACAGGGGAACTGAAGCTTTCTTT. It translates to CAWGRNRGTEAFF. The variable domain in full, with the rest retrieved from reference TRBV30 and TRBJ1-1, is SQTIHQWPATLVQPVGSPLSLECTVEGTSNPNLYWYRQAAGRGLQLLFYSVGIGQISSEVPQNLSASRPQDRQFILSSKKLLLSDSGFYLCAWGRNRGTEAFFGQGTRLTVV.

The chain couples TRBV10-3 to TRBJ1-2; D unclear. Germline V gene lookup returns CDR1 ENHRY and CDR2 SYGVKD. The CDR3 is made up of 16 amino acids. Trimming took off 2 bases at V and 8 bases at J, with 21 bases between the two ends. CDR3 residues: CAISEPSGRFLEGYTF. The CDR3 DNA follows: TGTGCCATCAGTGAGCCGTCCGGGAGATTTTTGGAAGGCTACACCTTC.

This chain joins TRBV5-1 and TRBJ1-3; no definite D call. From germline, CDR1 is SGHRS and CDR2 YFSETQ. The CDR3 extends over 15 amino acids. Trimming took off 2 bases at V and 4 bases at J, with 13 bases between the two ends. CDR3 region: CASSFEGSGGNTIYF. The DNA for the CDR3 is TGCGCCAGCAGCTTCGAGGGATCGGGAGGAAACACCATATATTTT. The whole variable domain, remainder taken from reference TRBV5-1 and TRBJ1-3, is KAGVTQTPRYLIKTRGQQVTLSCSPISGHRSVSWYQQTPGQGLQFLFEYFSETQRNKGNFPGRFSGRQFSNSRSEMNVSTLELGDSALYLCASSFEGSGGNTIYFGEGSWLTVV.

J is TRBJ1-1 and V is TRBV11-2; D is uncertain. The CDR3 runs 13 residues. Germline loops: CDR1 SGHAT, CDR2 FQNNGV. V dropped 1 base and J dropped 6 bases, with 9 bases sitting between them. The chain's CDR3 is CASSLALTAEAFF. The CDR3 DNA follows: TGTGCCAGCAGCTTAGCTTTAACAGCTGAAGCTTTCTTT.